This T cell receptor (beta chain) derives from a study of human T cells and chemical hapten exposure. Findings and caveats of the study: The number of TCRs above 1 in 1000 frequency did not change after DPC sensitization. Clustering by CDR3 similarity yielded significantly more large clusters from expanded TCRs than controls.

The CDR3 is 17 amino acids. Trimming stripped 4 bases from V and 2 bases from J, with 18 bases between. The germline CDR1 and CDR2 sequences are LNHDA and SQIVND (reference sequence). Notes on this clonotype: Its antigen is unidentified.

In the authors' workflow: Individual samples carried between about 23,224 and 700,000 TCRs, with some 100,000 as the median. TCRdb redid the calling of the RACE reads with MiXCR, one entry per CDR3 protein. TCRdb assigned the V and J calls; the authors' analysis was not used. Of under 200,000 distinct CDR3 sequences in the sample, about 14% were seen once. Time point denoted: patch test 1, 2 weeks after DPC sensitization. Treatment given: therapeutic diphenylcyclopropenone sensitization with weekly scalp DPC. The V and J genes are TRBV19 and TRBJ2-1; D perhaps matches TRBD2 (6 bases). The receptor comes from a woman in her 30s with alopecia areata. Some clones in this sample may be carry-over from other donors' samples. The source material was whole blood, sampled in connection with sensitization to the hapten diphenylcyclopropenone (DPC). In nucleotides, the CDR3 is TGTGCCAGTAGTAGCGGGACTCTCTCGGGGGCCTACAATGAGCAGTTCTTC. Translated: CASSSGTLSGAYNEQFF.